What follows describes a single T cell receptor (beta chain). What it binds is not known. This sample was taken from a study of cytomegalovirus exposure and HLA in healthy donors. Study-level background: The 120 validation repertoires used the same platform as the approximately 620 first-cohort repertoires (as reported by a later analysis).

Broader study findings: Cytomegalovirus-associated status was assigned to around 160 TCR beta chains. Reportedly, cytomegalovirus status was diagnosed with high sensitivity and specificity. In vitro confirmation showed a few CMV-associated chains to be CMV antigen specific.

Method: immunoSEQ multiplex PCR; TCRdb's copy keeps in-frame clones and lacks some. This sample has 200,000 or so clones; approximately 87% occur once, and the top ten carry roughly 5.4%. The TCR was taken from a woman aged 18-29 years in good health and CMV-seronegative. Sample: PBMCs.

The CDR3 loop is CASRIGQNSNQPQHF. In nucleotides, the CDR3 is TGTGCCAGTAGGATCGGACAGAATAGCAATCAGCCCCAGCATTTT. The chain has TRBV19 and TRBJ1-5; a weak D match, TRBD1 (6 bases). Germline lookup yields CDR1 LNHDA and CDR2 SQIVND (reference sequence). With 6 bases removed from V and 0 bases from J, the gap between germline ends came to 12 bases. The CDR3 loop spans 15 amino acids. The full variable domain, its missing parts supplied by reference TRBV19 and TRBJ1-5, is DGGITQSPKYLFRKEGQNVTLSCEQNLNHDAMYWYRQDPGQGLRLIYYSQIVNDFQKGDIAEGYSVSREKKESFPLTVTSAQKNPTAFYLCASRIGQNSNQPQHFGDGTRLSIL.